The entry below gives a single TCR beta chain sequence along with its context. Its antigen is not known. Germline values: CDR1 SGHRS, CDR2 YFSETQ. The CDR3 spans 8 residues. Trimming took off 10 bases at V and 11 bases at J, with 7 bases between the two ends. Generated by immunoSEQ multiplex PCR, the TCRdb table keeps only in-frame clones and is missing some. Altogether approximately 15,000 clones are present, about 79% being singletons, with the ten largest covering 25% to 30%. The data were obtained in a study of lymphopenia after photon versus proton radiotherapy. Overall study findings and caveats: Under photons, naive T cells and diversity fell while effector/memory populations rose. Oligoclonal CD8+ Temra expansion after nadir drove photon patients' diversity drop.

The chain employs TRBV5-1 and TRBJ1-5, with no clear D. The source of this sequence is a man aged 45 to 65 with gastric cancer. The specimen was peripheral blood, collected from a patient treated with photon-based radiotherapy. CDR3 nucleotide sequence: TGCGCCGCCGAAGCCCAGCATTTT. It specifies CAAEAQHF.